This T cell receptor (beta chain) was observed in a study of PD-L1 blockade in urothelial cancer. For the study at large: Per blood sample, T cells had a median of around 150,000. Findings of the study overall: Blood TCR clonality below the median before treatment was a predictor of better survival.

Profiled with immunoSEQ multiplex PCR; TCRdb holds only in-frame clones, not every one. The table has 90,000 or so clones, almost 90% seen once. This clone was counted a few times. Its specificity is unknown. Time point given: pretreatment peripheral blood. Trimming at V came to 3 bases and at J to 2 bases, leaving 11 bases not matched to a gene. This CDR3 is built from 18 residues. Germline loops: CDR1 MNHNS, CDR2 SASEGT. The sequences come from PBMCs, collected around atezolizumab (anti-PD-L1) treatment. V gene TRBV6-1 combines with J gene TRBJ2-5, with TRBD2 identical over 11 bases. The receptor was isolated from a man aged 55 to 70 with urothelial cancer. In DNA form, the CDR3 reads TGTGCCAGCAGTGATTCGCGGGGACTAGCGGAAACACAAGAGACCCAGTACTTC. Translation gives CASSDSRGLAETQETQYF.